The present TCR beta chain was sequenced within a study of cytomegalovirus exposure and HLA in healthy donors (dated by TCRdb to 2016 to 2017). For the study in its entirety: According to a later analysis, the 120 or so validation repertoires were produced on the same platform as the approximately 600 repertoires of the first cohort. High-throughput TCR immunosequencing, statistical association of individual TCRs with disease status, and machine learning were combined to predict cytomegalovirus infection status. The aim of the study was to test whether cataloging public T cell receptors could identify signatures of past pathogen exposure. A separate validation cohort of roughly 110 different subjects was used in addition to the approximately 700-subject first cohort.

The donors were included in the validation cohort of roughly 130 subjects, a group kept apart from the approximately 650-subject first cohort. General findings and caveats noted by the study authors: In vitro tests confirmed that a few of the cytomegalovirus-associated TCR beta chains recognize cytomegalovirus antigens. In both the original and validation cohorts, the classifier was reported to diagnose cytomegalovirus status with high specificity and sensitivity. Across donors, most TCR sequences were observed very rarely, whereas some public TCRs were present in many individuals. A later analysis found that TCRs clustered in the first cohort also tended to co-occur in the 120 validation repertoires, with more than 90% of cluster scores above 0. A total of about 180 TCR beta chains were listed by the study as associated with cytomegalovirus. A later analysis had no HLA typing for the validation cohort, so co-occurrence there was scored across all 120 or so repertoires. It was suggested by the authors that the approach could potentially be generalized to other disease states and immunological phenotypes.

Receptors were amplified or captured by the immunoSEQ multiplex PCR assay. Regarding the original processing steps: A statistical classification framework was built to diagnose cytomegalovirus status from the catalog of TCR beta chain sequences. What TCRdb holds here is the immuneACCESS table cut down to in-frame rearrangements. Part of the clones is not present; checked against another copy, under half of the missing clones reflect an unresolved V gene, and the others are unexplained. The V and J calls and clone size are taken from that table; D and trimming were inferred from the DNA. A total of 150,000 to 200,000 clones appear in this sample, 80% to 85% of them only once. The leading ten clones occupy 1% to 1.5% of the sample. In the case of this clone: What antigen it recognizes has not been identified. No base-level quality is on record; no much larger clone is a single base apart.

The CDR3 numbers 14 residues from cysteine through phenylalanine. The read is trimmed to its CDR3 DNA, 42 bases read in frame from base 1. According to the germline V gene (reference sequence), CDR1 reads SGHAT and CDR2 reads FQDESV. V is trimmed back by 4 bases and J by 2 bases, and the junction contains 3 bases that no gene match accounts for. The TCR originated in a woman in her twenties or thirties in good health and CMV-seronegative. Sequenced: PBMCs. This chain is built from TRBV11-1 and TRBJ1-1; 8 bases in the junction line up with TRBD1. Read as DNA, the sequence is TGTGCCAGCAGCTCAGGGGGCCCTAACACTGAAGCTTTCTTT. The encoded protein is CASSSGGPNTEAFF.